What follows is one T cell receptor (beta chain) and its context. The antigen is undetermined. This sample was included in a study of identical twins. Study-wide points: There were fewer insertions in abundant cord blood beta clonotypes, but memory repertoires showed no such pattern. Out-of-frame beta chain sequences displayed weaker excess sharing between twins.

CDR1 is SNHLY, CDR2 FYNNEI, per germline. V lost 6 bases to trimming and J lost 3 bases, with 11 bases between them. The CDR3 has 14 residues. MiXCR, applied by TCRdb to the 5' RACE reads, yields one record per CDR3 protein. Found here are 450,000 to 650,000 distinct CDR3 sequences, about 16% of them singletons; the top ten hold roughly 0.42%. This same sample was also part of a study on yellow fever vaccine responses in identical twins.

The clonotype originates from a woman under 30 in good health. The rearrangement uses TRBV2 and TRBJ2-2; D is unresolved. Specimen: CD4+ T cells sorted from blood. The CDR3 DNA is TGTGCCAGCAGCTCATCGAGCTACACCGGGGAGCTGTTTTTT. This translates into CASSSSSYTGELFF.